This T cell receptor beta chain was obtained from a study of T cell responses to AZD1222 COVID-19 vaccine. Study-wide points: Females made up more of the donors, who were largely white British, and clonal diversity may have come out too low. Seropositive AZD1222 recipients at baseline numbered only six or seven. Spike-wide vaccine-associated CD4 TCRs dominated at 160-218 and 743-854.

Concerning this clone itself: Antigen unknown.

The study pooled second doses at about 4 or about 12 weeks. The CDR3 runs 17 residues. From germline, CDR1 is SEHNR and CDR2 FQNEAQ (reference sequence). Unmatched junction bases numbered 16, after V lost 4 bases and J lost 7 bases. The repertoire was sequenced with immunoSEQ multiplex PCR; TCRdb's copy has only in-frame clones and lacks some. This table has tens of thousands of clones, around 88% appearing once. The input for sequencing was peripheral blood, taken 28 days after the second AZD1222 dose. The chain combines TRBV7-9 with TRBJ2-7, with 10 positions matching TRBD1. The receptor was isolated from an adult who received the AZD1222 COVID-19 vaccine. DNA for the CDR3: TGTGCCAGCAGCTGGCTACGAACCGGGACAGGGGTTTGGGAGCAGTACTTC. It translates to CASSWLRTGTGVWEQYF.